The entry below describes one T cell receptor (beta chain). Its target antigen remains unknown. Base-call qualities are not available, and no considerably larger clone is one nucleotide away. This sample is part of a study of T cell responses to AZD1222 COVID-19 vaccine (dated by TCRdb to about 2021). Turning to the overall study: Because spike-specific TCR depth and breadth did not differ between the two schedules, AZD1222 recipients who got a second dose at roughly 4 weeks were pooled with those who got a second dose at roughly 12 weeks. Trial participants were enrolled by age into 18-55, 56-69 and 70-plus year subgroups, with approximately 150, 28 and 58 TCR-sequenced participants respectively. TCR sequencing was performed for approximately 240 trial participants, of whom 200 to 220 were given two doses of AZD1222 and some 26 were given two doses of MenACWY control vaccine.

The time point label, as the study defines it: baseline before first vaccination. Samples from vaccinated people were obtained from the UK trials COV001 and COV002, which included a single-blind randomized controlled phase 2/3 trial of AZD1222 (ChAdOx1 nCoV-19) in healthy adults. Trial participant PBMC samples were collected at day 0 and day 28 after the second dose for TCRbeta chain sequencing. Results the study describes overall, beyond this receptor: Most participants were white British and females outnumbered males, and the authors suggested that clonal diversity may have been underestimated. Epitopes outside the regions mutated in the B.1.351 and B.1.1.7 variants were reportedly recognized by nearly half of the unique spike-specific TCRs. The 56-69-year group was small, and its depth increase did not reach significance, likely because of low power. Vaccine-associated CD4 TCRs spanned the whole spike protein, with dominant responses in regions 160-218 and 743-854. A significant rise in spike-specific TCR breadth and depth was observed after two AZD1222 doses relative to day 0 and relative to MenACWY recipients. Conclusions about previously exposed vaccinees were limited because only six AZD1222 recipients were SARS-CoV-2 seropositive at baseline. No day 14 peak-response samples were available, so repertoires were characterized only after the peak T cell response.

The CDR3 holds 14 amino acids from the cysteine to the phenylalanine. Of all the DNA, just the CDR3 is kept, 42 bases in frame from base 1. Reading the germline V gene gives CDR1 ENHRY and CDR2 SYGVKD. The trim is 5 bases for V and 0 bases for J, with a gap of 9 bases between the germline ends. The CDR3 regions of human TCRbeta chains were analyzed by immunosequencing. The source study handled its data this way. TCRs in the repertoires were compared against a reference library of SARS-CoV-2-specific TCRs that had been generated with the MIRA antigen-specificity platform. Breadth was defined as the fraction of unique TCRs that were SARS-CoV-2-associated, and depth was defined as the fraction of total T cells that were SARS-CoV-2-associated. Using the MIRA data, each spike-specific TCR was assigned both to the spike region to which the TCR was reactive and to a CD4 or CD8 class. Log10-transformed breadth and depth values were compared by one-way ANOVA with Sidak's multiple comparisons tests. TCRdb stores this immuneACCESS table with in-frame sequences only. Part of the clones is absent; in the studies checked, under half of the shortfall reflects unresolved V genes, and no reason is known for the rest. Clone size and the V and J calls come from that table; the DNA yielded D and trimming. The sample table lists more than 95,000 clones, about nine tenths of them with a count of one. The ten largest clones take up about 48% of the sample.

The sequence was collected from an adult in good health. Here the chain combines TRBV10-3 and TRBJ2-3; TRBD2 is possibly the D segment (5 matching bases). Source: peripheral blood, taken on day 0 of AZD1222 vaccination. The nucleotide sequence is TGTGCCATCAGTCCCAGGACTAGCACAGATACGCAGTATTTT. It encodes CAISPRTSTDTQYF.